The clone carrying this T cell receptor (beta chain) was counted many times. Antigen specificity is unknown. A junction end diverges from the germline sequence, so it may reflect a read error. The sample originates from a study of CD8 T cells in ankylosing spondylitis. TCRdb re-called the 5' RACE reads through MiXCR, storing one row per CDR3 protein. Found here are around 220,000 distinct CDR3 sequences, under 12% of them singletons; the top ten hold 21%. The germline V gene has CDR1 MNHEY and CDR2 SVGAGI. There are 14 residues in the CDR3. General study results and limits: Some motif variants had been reported before (in reactive arthritis synovial fluid and blood).

The source material was blood, either unsorted or a sorted T cell fraction (not recorded which). The chain links TRBV6-5 to TRBJ2-7, with TRBD1 as a possible D gene (5 bases). The TCR sequence derives from a male donor with ankylosing spondylitis or in good health (not recorded which). CDR3 in DNA: TGTGCCAGCAGTTACTCTACAGGCTCCCACGAGCAGTACTTC. This sequence encodes CASSYSTGSHEQYF.